This T cell receptor beta chain was observed in a study of blood T cell repertoires in COVID-19. CDR3 size: 14 residues. V trimming: 8 bases; J trimming: 3 bases; junction bases outside the gene matches: 10. Germline V lookup: CDR1 SNHLY, CDR2 FYNNEI. Authors' data handling: Estimation of nucleated cell counts was performed using reference gene primer amplification. The protocol was immunoSEQ multiplex PCR, while the TCRdb copy is restricted to in-frame clones and leaves out a portion. D and trimming were read from the DNA, whereas the V and J calls and clone size are those reported in that table. The table lists 100,000 to 150,000 clones, approximately 87% of them singletons.

The sample taken for sequencing was peripheral blood. The sequence came from a man between 65 and 85 years old with active COVID-19. The J gene is TRBJ2-7, the V gene TRBV2, with 7 bases matching TRBD1. The CDR3 DNA follows: TGTGCCAGCGCACTTCTGGGACAGTACTACGAGCAGTACTTC. Translation: CASALLGQYYEQYF.